This is a list of T cell receptor beta chains from one sample in a study of early stage breast cancer tumors. Clones were sequenced by immunoSEQ multiplex PCR, and TCRdb holds only the in-frame ones, with some missing. Of about 69,000 clones in the sample, more than 70% were seen once. The material sequenced was blood. These receptors all come from a person aged 40-50 years with breast cancer. The CDR3 runs from the conserved cysteine through the conserved F or W. The D gene is left open where the match is weak. Expanded clones are given a class, and other clones once, few, many or no size at all.

abundance	d_gene	v_gene	j_gene	CDR3nt	CDR3aa
.	.	TRBV6-1	TRBJ1-1	TGTGCCAGCCGTCTGGAAGTTGAAGCTTTCTTT	CASRLEVEAFF
few	TRBD2	TRBV30	TRBJ2-7	TGTGCCTGGAGGGCTAGCGGGGAAAACGAGCAGTACTTC	CAWRASGENEQYF
.	.	TRBV5-5	TRBJ1-2	TGTGCCAGCAGCTTGGGGCCAGGGAGTAACTATGGCTACACCTTC	CASSLGPGSNYGYTF
.	TRBD1	TRBV7-9	TRBJ1-4	TGTGCCAGCAGCCGGGACAGGGCCGGGGAAAAACTGTTTTTT	CASSRDRAGEKLFF
.	.	TRBV27	TRBJ2-7	TGTGCCAGCAGTTTAGGTCCTACCTACGAGCAGTACTTC	CASSLGPTYEQYF
.	TRBD1	TRBV2	TRBJ1-2	TGTGCCAGCAGAGGGGACAGGGACTCTGGCTACACCTTC	CASRGDRDSGYTF
few	TRBD1	TRBV28	TRBJ2-7	TGTGCCAGCGGGACAGAGGGGTACGAGCAGTACTTC	CASGTEGYEQYF
few	.	TRBV11-1	TRBJ2-3	TGTGCCAGCAGCATACCGGGACCCACAGATACGCAGTATTTT	CASSIPGPTDTQYF
.	TRBD1	TRBV5-1	TRBJ1-2	TGCGCCAGCAGCTTTGAAGGGACAGGGGGTGGCTACACCTTC	CASSFEGTGGGYTF
.	.	TRBV20-1	TRBJ2-7	TGCAGTGCTAGTGGGTCCTACGAGCAGTACTTC	CSASGSYEQYF
.	.	TRBV7-2	TRBJ1-5	TGTGCCAGCAGCAAAAACGGCCGGGGGCCCCAGCATTTT	CASSKNGRGPQHF
.	TRBD2	TRBV9	TRBJ2-3	TGTGCCAGCAGCGTAGGGGCTAGCGGGAGGAAGGATACGCAGTATTTT	CASSVGASGRKDTQYF
few	TRBD1	TRBV5-1	TRBJ1-1	TGCGCCAGCAGCGTGACAGGGACTGAAGCTTTCTTT	CASSVTGTEAFF
.	.	TRBV28	TRBJ1-4	TGTGCCAGCACCCTCCGAGGGAATGAAAAACTGTTTTTT	CASTLRGNEKLFF
.	TRBD1	TRBV7-3	TRBJ2-5	TGTGCCAGCAGCTTACAACCCGGGACAGGAAAAGAGACCCAGTACTTC	CASSLQPGTGKETQYF
.	.	TRBV25-1	TRBJ2-2	TGTGCCAGCAGTGGACTAAGCGCCGGGGAGCTGTTTTTT	CASSGLSAGELFF
.	.	TRBV6-5	TRBJ1-3	TGTGCCAGCAGTTACCGTCCCTCTGGAAACACCATATATTTT	CASSYRPSGNTIYF
.	.	TRBV9	TRBJ2-7	TGTGCCAGCAGCGTAGGAGGATTCAGGGGCGCCGAGCAGTACTTC	CASSVGGFRGAEQYF
once	.	TRBV11-2	TRBJ1-3	TGTGCCAGCAGCTTATTGTTGACAGGACGTTCTGGAAACACCATATATTTT	CASSLLLTGRSGNTIYF
once	.	TRBV5-1	TRBJ1-4	TGCGCCAGCAGCTTGGCCGGAGGTGAAAAACTGTTTTTT	CASSLAGGEKLFF
.	TRBD1	TRBV28	TRBJ2-5	TGTGCCAGCAGTTTGCCGACAGGGAAGTCAGAGACCCAGTACTTC	CASSLPTGKSETQYF
few	TRBD1	TRBV29-1	TRBJ1-2	TGCAGCGGGGGACAGGGAGATGGCTACACCTTC	CSGGQGDGYTF
.	.	TRBV19	TRBJ1-5	TGTGCCAGTAGTATAGCCTCAAGGTTTGGGGGCAATCAGCCCCAGCATTTT	CASSIASRFGGNQPQHF
.	TRBD2	TRBV18	TRBJ2-4	TGTGCCAGCTCACTCAGACTAGCGGGAGGATACATTCAGTACTTC	CASSLRLAGGYIQYF
.	.	TRBV27	TRBJ2-7	TGTGCCAGTTCGGGGGGCGAAGAGCAGTACTTC	CASSGGEEQYF
.	.	TRBV28	TRBJ2-2	TGTGCCACACGGCGGGGTTGGACCGGGGAGCTGTTTTTT	CATRRGWTGELFF
.	.	TRBV19	TRBJ2-3	TGTGCCAGTAGTATTCAAACAGATACGCAGTATTTT	CASSIQTDTQYF
.	TRBD1	TRBV7-9	TRBJ1-4	TGTGCCCCCAACGGGACAGGGAATTATGAAAAACTGTTTTTT	CAPNGTGNYEKLFF
.	TRBD1	TRBV29-1	TRBJ1-5	TGCAGCGTTGAAGAGACAGGGGAAGGCAATCAGCCCCAGCATTTT	CSVEETGEGNQPQHF
.	.	TRBV18	TRBJ1-1	TGTGCCAGCTCACCATTCGGGACTGAAGCTTTCTTT	CASSPFGTEAFF
.	.	TRBV29-1	TRBJ2-2	TGCAGCGTTGAATCCAGATCAGTCGGGGAGCTGTTTTTT	CSVESRSVGELFF
.	.	TRBV19	TRBJ2-5	TGTGCCAGTAGTATATGGGGCCAGACCCAGTACTTC	CASSIWGQTQYF
.	TRBD2	TRBV30	TRBJ2-3	TGTGCCTGGAGTCTCGGGAGGGGCACAGATACGCAGTATTTT	CAWSLGRGTDTQYF
.	.	TRBV7-8	TRBJ2-3	TGTGCCAGCAGCTTAGGGGGGACATATTCAGATACGCAGTATTTT	CASSLGGTYSDTQYF
.	.	TRBV28	TRBJ2-2	TGTGCCAGCCCGGACAGGAACACCGGGGAGCTGTTTTTT	CASPDRNTGELFF
.	TRBD1	TRBV9	TRBJ2-5	TGTGCCAGCAGCGTAGTCCCCGGGACAGGGGGGAAAGAGACCCAGTACTTC	CASSVVPGTGGKETQYF
.	.	TRBV27	TRBJ1-5	TGTGCCAGCAGATTAAGAGGGGTTAGCAATCAGCCCCAGCATTTT	CASRLRGVSNQPQHF
once	.	TRBV6-5	TRBJ2-3	TGTGCCAGCAGTTCCACCGGGACCCAGACAGATACGCAGTATTTT	CASSSTGTQTDTQYF
.	.	TRBV7-3	TRBJ1-1	TGTGCCAGCAGCTTAACGCAGGAGAACACTGAAGCTTTCTTT	CASSLTQENTEAFF
.	TRBD1	TRBV6-6	TRBJ1-3	TGTGCCTCCACCCCCCGGACAGGGGGACCTGGAAACACCATATATTTT	CASTPRTGGPGNTIYF